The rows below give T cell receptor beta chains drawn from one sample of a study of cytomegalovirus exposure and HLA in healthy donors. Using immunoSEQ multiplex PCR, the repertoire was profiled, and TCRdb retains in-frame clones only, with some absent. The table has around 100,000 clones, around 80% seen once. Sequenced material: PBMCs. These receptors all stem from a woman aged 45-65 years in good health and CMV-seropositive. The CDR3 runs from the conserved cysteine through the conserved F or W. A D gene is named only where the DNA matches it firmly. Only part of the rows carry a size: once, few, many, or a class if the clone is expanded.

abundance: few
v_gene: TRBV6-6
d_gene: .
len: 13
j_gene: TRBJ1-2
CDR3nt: TGTGCCAGCAGTACTGACAGGACCTATGGCTACACCTTC
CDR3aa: CASSTDRTYGYTF

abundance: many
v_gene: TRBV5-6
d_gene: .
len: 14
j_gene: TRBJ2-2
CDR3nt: TGTGCCAGCAGCTCTCTACTGAACACCGGGGAGCTGTTTTTT
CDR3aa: CASSSLLNTGELFF

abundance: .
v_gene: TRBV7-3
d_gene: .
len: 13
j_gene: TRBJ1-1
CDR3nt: TGTGCCAGCAGCAACCAGGGTGGCACTGAAGCTTTCTTT
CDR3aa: CASSNQGGTEAFF

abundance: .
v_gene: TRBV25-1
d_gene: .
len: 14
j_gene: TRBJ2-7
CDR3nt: TGTGCCAGCAGTGAATTGCCAGGGAACTACGAGCAGTACTTC
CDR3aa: CASSELPGNYEQYF

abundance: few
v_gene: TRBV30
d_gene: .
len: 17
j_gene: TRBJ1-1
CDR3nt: TGTGCCTGGAGCCCATTGGAGGACAGCGCTTCGAACACTGAAGCTTTCTTT
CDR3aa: CAWSPLEDSASNTEAFF

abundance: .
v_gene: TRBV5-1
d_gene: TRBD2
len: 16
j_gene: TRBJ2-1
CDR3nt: TGCGCCAGCAGCTCCTTTATAGCGGGAGCGGGAAATGAGCAGTTCTTC
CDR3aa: CASSSFIAGAGNEQFF

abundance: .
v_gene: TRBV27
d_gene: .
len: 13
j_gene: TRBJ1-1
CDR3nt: TGTGCCAGCAGCTCCCAGGTGAACACTGAAGCTTTCTTT
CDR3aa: CASSSQVNTEAFF

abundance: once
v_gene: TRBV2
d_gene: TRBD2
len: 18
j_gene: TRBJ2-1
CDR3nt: TGTGCCAGCATCGGACTAGCGGGGGCCATGAGCTCCTACAATGAGCAGTTCTTC
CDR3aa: CASIGLAGAMSSYNEQFF

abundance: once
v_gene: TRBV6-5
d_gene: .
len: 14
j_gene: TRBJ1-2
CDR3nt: TGTGCCAGCAGTTTGGGGCAGTCGGACTATGGCTACACCTTC
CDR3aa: CASSLGQSDYGYTF

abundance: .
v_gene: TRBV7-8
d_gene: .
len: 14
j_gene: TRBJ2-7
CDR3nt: TGTGCCAGCAGTCCCGGAATGGCCGAGGACGAGCAGTACTTC
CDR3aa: CASSPGMAEDEQYF

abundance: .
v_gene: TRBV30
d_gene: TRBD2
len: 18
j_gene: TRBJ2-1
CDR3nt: TGTGCCTGGGTGGGACTAGGGACTAGCGGGGGTTCCGGATATGAGCAGTTCTTC
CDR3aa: CAWVGLGTSGGSGYEQFF

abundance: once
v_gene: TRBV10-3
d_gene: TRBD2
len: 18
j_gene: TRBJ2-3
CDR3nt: TGTGCCATCAGTGTAGGTAGCGGGAGGGTCCGGGGCACAGATACGCAGTATTTT
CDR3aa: CAISVGSGRVRGTDTQYF

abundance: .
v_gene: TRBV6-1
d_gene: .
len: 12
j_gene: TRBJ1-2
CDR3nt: TGTGCCAGCAGTGTACAATTCTATGGCTACACCTTC
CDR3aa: CASSVQFYGYTF

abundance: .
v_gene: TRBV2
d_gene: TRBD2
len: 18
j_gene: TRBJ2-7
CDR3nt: TGTGCCAGCAGTGAAAAGGGGATTTTAGCGGGAGAATTGCACGAGCAGTACTTC
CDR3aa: CASSEKGILAGELHEQYF

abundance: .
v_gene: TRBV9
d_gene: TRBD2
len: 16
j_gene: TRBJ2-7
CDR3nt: TGTGCCAGCAGCCCCCTAGGGCTAGCGGTACCCTACGAGCAGTACTTC
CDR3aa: CASSPLGLAVPYEQYF

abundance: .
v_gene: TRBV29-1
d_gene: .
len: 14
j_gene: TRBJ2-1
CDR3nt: TGCAGCGTTGATGGGCAGCCCTCCTACAATGAGCAGTTCTTC
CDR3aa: CSVDGQPSYNEQFF

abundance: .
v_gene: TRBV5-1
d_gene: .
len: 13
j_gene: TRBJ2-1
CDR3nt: TGCGCCAGTTCCCTTTTCGACAATAATGAGCAGTTCTTC
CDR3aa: CASSLFDNNEQFF

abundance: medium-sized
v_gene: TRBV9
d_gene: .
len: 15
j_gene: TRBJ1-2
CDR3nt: TGTGCCAGCAGCGGCTCCACGCAGGGGTCCTATGGCTACACCTTC
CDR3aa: CASSGSTQGSYGYTF

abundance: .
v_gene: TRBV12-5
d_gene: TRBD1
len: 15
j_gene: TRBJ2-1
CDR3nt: TGTGCTAGTGGTTTGGGACAGGGTATTCACAATGAGCAGTTCTTC
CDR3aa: CASGLGQGIHNEQFF

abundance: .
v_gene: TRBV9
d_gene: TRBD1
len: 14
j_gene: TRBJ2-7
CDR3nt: TGTGCCAGCAGCGTAGAGGGACAGGGTCACGAGCAGTACTTC
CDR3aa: CASSVEGQGHEQYF

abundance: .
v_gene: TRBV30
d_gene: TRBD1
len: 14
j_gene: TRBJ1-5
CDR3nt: TGTGCCTGGAGTATTGGCAGGGGGGATCAGCCCCAGCATTTT
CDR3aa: CAWSIGRGDQPQHF

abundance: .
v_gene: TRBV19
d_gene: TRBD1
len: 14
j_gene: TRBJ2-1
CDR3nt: TGTGCCAGTAGTATAGGGATGACAGGGGGTGAGCAGTTCTTC
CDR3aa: CASSIGMTGGEQFF

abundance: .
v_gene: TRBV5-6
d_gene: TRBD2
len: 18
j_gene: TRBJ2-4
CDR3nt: TGTGCCAGCAGCTTTTGGCGGGAGGGCCGGGGGGCCAAAAACATTCAGTACTTC
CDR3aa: CASSFWREGRGAKNIQYF

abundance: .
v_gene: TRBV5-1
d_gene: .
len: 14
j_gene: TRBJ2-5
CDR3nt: TGCGCCAGCACCTCTACTATGTGGGAAGAGACCCAGTACTTC
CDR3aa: CASTSTMWEETQYF

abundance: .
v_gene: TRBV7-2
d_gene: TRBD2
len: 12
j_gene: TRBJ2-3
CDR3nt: TGTGCCAGCAGCCCGGGACTAGGAACGCAGTATTTT
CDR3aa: CASSPGLGTQYF

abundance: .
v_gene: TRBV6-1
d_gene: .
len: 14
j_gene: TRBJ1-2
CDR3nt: TGTGCCAGCAGTCCCAGTGGGGGCACCGACGGCTACACCTTC
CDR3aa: CASSPSGGTDGYTF

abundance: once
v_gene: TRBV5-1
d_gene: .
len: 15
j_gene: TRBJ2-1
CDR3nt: TGCGCCAGCAGCTTCCGGGACACCTCCTACAATGAGCAGTTCTTC
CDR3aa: CASSFRDTSYNEQFF

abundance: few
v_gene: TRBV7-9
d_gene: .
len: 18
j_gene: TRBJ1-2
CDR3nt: TGTGCCAGCAGCTCTCGAGGATATAGGGGGGGACGGGGCTATGGCTACACCTTC
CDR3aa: CASSSRGYRGGRGYGYTF

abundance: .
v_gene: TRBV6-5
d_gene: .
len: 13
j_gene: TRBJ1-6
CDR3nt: TGTGCCACCCCACAGGCCCTAAATTCACCCCTCCACTTT
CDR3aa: CATPQALNSPLHF

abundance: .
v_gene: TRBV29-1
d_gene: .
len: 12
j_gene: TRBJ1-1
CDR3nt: TGCAGCGTCGGGCGGGATTTCGCTGAAGCTTTCTTT
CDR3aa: CSVGRDFAEAFF

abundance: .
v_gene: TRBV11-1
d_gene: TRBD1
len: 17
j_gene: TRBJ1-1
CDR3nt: TGTGCCAGCAGCTTAGGGGACAGGGGGCGCTCGGACACTGAAGCTTTCTTT
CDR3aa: CASSLGDRGRSDTEAFF

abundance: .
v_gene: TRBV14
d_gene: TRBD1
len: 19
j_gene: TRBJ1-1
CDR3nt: TGTGCCAGCAGCCGATATCCTCCTGGACAGGGGGCCAGGCACACTGAAGCTTTCTTT
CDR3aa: CASSRYPPGQGARHTEAFF

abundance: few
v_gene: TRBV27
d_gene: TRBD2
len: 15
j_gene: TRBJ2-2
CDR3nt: TGTGCCAGCAGCGGCGGTAGCGGGGGCCGCGGGGAGCTGTTTTTT
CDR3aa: CASSGGSGGRGELFF

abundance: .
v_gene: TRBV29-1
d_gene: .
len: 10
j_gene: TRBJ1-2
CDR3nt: TGCAGCGTTCTCGAGGCGGGCTACACCTTC
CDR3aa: CSVLEAGYTF

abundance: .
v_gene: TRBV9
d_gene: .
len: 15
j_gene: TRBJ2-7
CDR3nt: TGTGCCAGCAGCCCCGCCTTATCCTCGGGCTACGAGCAGTACTTC
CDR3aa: CASSPALSSGYEQYF

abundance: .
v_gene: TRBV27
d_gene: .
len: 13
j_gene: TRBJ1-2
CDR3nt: TGTGCCAGCAGTTTCGAGGCCAACTATGGCTACACCTTC
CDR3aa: CASSFEANYGYTF

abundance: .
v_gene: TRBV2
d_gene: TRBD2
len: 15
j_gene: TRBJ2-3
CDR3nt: TGTGCCAGCAGCTTGACTAGCGGTATCACAGATACGCAGTATTTT
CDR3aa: CASSLTSGITDTQYF

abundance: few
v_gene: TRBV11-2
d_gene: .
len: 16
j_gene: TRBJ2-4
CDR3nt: TGTGCCAGCAGCTTAGACCAGGGGCTGACCAAAAACATTCAGTACTTC
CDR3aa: CASSLDQGLTKNIQYF

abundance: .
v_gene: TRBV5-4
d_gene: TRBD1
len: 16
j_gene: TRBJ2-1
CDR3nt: TGTGCCAGCAGCTTGGGACAGGGGAATTCCTACAATGAGCAGTTCTTC
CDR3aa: CASSLGQGNSYNEQFF

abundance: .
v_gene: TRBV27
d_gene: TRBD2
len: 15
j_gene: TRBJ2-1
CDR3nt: TGTGCCACCAGTACCTGGACTAGCGGGAGCAATGAGCAGTTCTTC
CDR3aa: CATSTWTSGSNEQFF